The 18 T cell receptor beta chains below come from one sample, sequenced in a study of response to subunit inactivated influenza vaccine. One entry per CDR3 protein results from TCRdb running MiXCR on the RT-PCR reads. The table lists over 400,000 distinct CDR3 sequences, 10% to 15% of them singletons. The sequencing here drew on PBMCs from blood, taken 45 days after vaccination. Source of these receptors: a man between 45 and 60 years old who received an inactivated influenza vaccine.

This clonotype occurred a few times. This sequence joins TRBV5-1 and TRBJ1-2; no firm D call. Trimming removed 4 bases at V and 3 bases at J, with 13 bases between. Per germline, CDR1 SGHRS and CDR2 YFSETQ. The CDR3 has 14 residues. The CDR3 sequence is CASSTLDGDYGYTF. The DNA of the CDR3 is TGCGCCAGCAGCACCTTAGACGGAGACTATGGCTACACCTTC.

The chain employs TRBV7-2 and TRBJ2-5, with 9 nucleotides matching TRBD2. The CDR3 sequence is 13 residues long. Per germline, CDR1 SGHTA and CDR2 FQGNSA. Trimming removed 5 bases from V and 9 bases from J; junction bases left unmatched: 7. CDR3: CASSGGLAGSQYF. As DNA, the CDR3 is TGTGCCAGCAGCGGGGGACTAGCAGGTTCCCAGTACTTC.

CDR3 region: CASSVDSGQGWDEQFF. In nucleotides, the CDR3 is TGTGCCAGCAGCGTAGACTCGGGACAGGGGTGGGATGAGCAGTTCTTC. This chain links TRBV9 with TRBJ2-1; 10 positions agree with TRBD1. CDR3 size: 16 residues. Germline CDR1 is SGDLS and CDR2 is YYNGEE. The V gene end was trimmed by 0 bases and the J gene end by 8 bases; junction bases not matched to a gene: 8.

The chain joins TRBV5-1 to TRBJ2-5, with 8 bases matching TRBD2. CDR3 length: 14 amino acids. CDR1 is SGHRS and CDR2 is YFSETQ in the germline V gene. V was clipped by 5 bases and J by 4 bases; unmatched bases: 7. The CDR3 DNA sequence: TGCGCCAGCAGTTCGAGCGGGAGAGGAGAGACCCAGTACTTC. Its translation is CASSSSGRGETQYF.

This clonotype was seen a handful of times. The CDR3 coding sequence is TGCAGTGCTAGGCTTCCCCGGGGTTACAATGAGCAGTTCTTC. Protein product: CSARLPRGYNEQFF. The V and J genes are TRBV20-1 and TRBJ2-1, with D perhaps TRBD2 (5 bases). CDR3 size: 14 residues. CDR1 is DFQATT and CDR2 is SNEGSKA in the germline V gene (reference sequence). V lost 3 bases and J 4 bases, leaving 13 bases between the germline ends.

The V and J genes are TRBV10-3 and TRBJ2-1, with D possibly matching TRBD1 (6 bases). Germline CDR1 reads ENHRY; CDR2 reads SYGVKD. This CDR3 has 15 amino acids. The V end lost 5 bases, the J end lost 3 bases, and 14 bases lay between the germline ends. CDR3 amino acids: CAISTPGVLYNEQFF. CDR3 coding DNA: TGTGCCATCAGTACGCCAGGGGTGCTCTACAATGAGCAGTTCTTC.

The rearrangement joins TRBV12-3 or TRBV12-4 to TRBJ2-1, with unresolved D. The V and J ends lost 4 bases and 10 bases respectively, with 11 bases between them. The length of the CDR3 is 12 residues. Here the CDR3 DNA reads TGTGCCAGCAGTTCCGATGCAGGCGAGCAGTTCTTC. This sequence encodes CASSSDAGEQFF.

The chain joins TRBV9 to TRBJ1-5, with TRBD1 matching over 7 bases. The CDR3 is 14 residues long. The germline V gene has CDR1 SGDLS and CDR2 YYNGEE. V shed 0 bases, J shed 5 bases, and the junction held 2 bases outside the gene matches. This chain's CDR3 is CASSVDRGDQPQHF. The CDR3 DNA is TGTGCCAGCAGCGTAGACAGGGGCGATCAGCCCCAGCATTTT.

The genes are TRBV5-1 and TRBJ2-5; D not resolved. CDR1 is SGHRS and CDR2 is YFSETQ in the germline V gene. The CDR3 has 11 residues. Trimming removed 7 bases from V and 2 bases from J, with 6 bases in between. The CDR3 here is CASLEQETQYF. The CDR3 bases are TGCGCCAGCCTGGAACAAGAGACCCAGTACTTC.

This clonotype has ten or more counts. V is TRBV7-2 and J is TRBJ2-5; D call uncertain. The CDR3 covers 11 residues. Trimming removed 1 base at V and 10 bases at J, with 7 bases between. CDR1 is SGHTA and CDR2 is FQGNSA in the germline V gene. DNA for the CDR3: TGTGCCAGCAGCTTAGGTAGTAGCCAGTACTTC. It codes for CASSLGSSQYF.

The V gene is TRBV29-1, the J gene TRBJ2-1; D is uncertain. CDR3 length: 13 amino acids. Trimming took off 2 bases at V and 8 bases at J, with 13 bases between the two ends. CDR1 and CDR2 from the germline V gene are SQVTM and ANQGSEA. Written as DNA, the CDR3 is TGCAGCGTTGAATTTTCGGCAGCAGATGAGCAGTTCTTC. The encoded protein is CSVEFSAADEQFF.

This clonotype appeared many times. The chain carries TRBV5-1 and TRBJ2-1; 9 bases align to TRBD2. The junction had 6 bases not matched to a gene; V was cut back by 0 bases and J by 5 bases. The CDR3 sequence is 16 residues long. Germline values: CDR1 SGHRS, CDR2 YFSETQ. CDR3 residues: CASSLAPTSGNNEQFF. The CDR3 DNA is TGCGCCAGCAGCTTGGCCCCGACTAGCGGTAACAATGAGCAGTTCTTC.

The V and J genes are TRBV7-2 and TRBJ2-7; 9 bases fit TRBD1. The CDR3 spans 15 residues. Unmatched junction bases numbered 12, after V lost 6 bases and J lost 6 bases. Germline V gives CDR1 SGHTA, CDR2 FQGNSA. CDR3 loop: CASRSTGQGRSEQYF. The CDR3 bases are TGTGCCAGCAGATCTACGGGACAGGGAAGGTCCGAGCAGTACTTC.

V and J are TRBV20-1 and TRBJ2-1; D is unresolved. Germline V CDR1 and CDR2: DFQATT, SNEGSKA (reference sequence). The CDR3 has 12 residues. V was pared by 2 bases and J by 10 bases, with 12 bases between. The DNA of the CDR3 is TGCAGTGCTAGAAACTGGCACGGGGAGCAGTTCTTC. This codes for CSARNWHGEQFF.

This clonotype was seen a few times. This sequence joins TRBV5-4 and TRBJ2-1; 13 positions match TRBD2. V lost 3 bases, J lost 6 bases, and 12 bases stayed unmatched. Germline V CDR1 and CDR2: SGHNT, YYREEE (reference sequence). The CDR3 is 18 residues long. The CDR3 reads CASSSTQLLAGGPNEQFF. In nucleotides, the CDR3 is TGTGCCAGCAGCTCCACCCAACTACTAGCGGGGGGGCCCAATGAGCAGTTCTTC.

V usage is TRBV3-1 and J usage is TRBJ2-4; perhaps D is TRBD1 or TRBD2 (6 bases each). The germline CDR1 and CDR2 sequences are LGHDT and YNNKEL (reference sequence). Deletions cut 2 bases from V and 7 bases from J, with 9 bases between. This CDR3 is 13 amino acids long. CDR3 region: CASSQTGRNIQYF. In nucleotides, the CDR3 is TGTGCCAGCAGCCAAACAGGGAGGAACATTCAGTACTTC. The entire variable domain, with the rest obtained from reference TRBV3-1 and TRBJ2-4, is as follows: DTAVSQTPKYLVTQMGNDKSIKCEQNLGHDTMYWYKQDSKKFLKIMFSYNNKELIINETVPNRFSPKSPDKAHLNLHINSLELGDSAVYFCASSQTGRNIQYFGAGTRLSVL.

The chain is built from TRBV6-4 and TRBJ2-1, with 16 positions matching TRBD2. V trimming: 11 bases; J trimming: 4 bases; junction bases outside the gene matches: 17. The CDR3 length is 19 residues. Germline CDR1 is MRHNA and CDR2 is SNTAGT. The CDR3 loop is CARCPPGLAGGPGYNEQFF. For the CDR3, the DNA is TGTGCCCGCTGTCCCCCGGGACTAGCGGGAGGGCCGGGGTACAATGAGCAGTTCTTC.

In its sample, this clonotype was seen a few times. V gene TRBV20-1 combines with J gene TRBJ1-5; D is uncertain. The CDR3 is 13 amino acids. Germline V gene lookup returns CDR1 DFQATT and CDR2 SNEGSKA (reference sequence). V was clipped by 6 bases and J by 4 bases, with 13 bases between them. The CDR3 spells CSAGINTNQPQHF. The CDR3 DNA reads TGCAGTGCAGGCATAAATACGAATCAGCCCCAGCATTTT.